The source of this T cell receptor beta chain is a study of Ad26.COV2.S vaccination and SARS-CoV-2 variants (dated by TCRdb to about 2021). Study-wide context: Vaccine-arm donors were drawn from COV1001, a multicentre, randomized, double-blind, placebo-controlled phase I-IIa trial of Ad26.COV2.S in healthy adults. The TCR-sequenced set comprised about 32 samples: roughly 19 Ad26.COV2.S vaccine recipients, 5 placebo recipients and 8 SARS-CoV-2 convalescent individuals. Investigators remained blinded to trial group allocation during experiments and outcome assessment. Participants in the trial were split at random into five groups of five each, receiving low-dose or high-dose Ad26.COV2.S once or twice, or else placebo on both occasions. The specificity and breadth of SARS-CoV-2-reactive T cell receptors after Ad26.COV2.S vaccination were assessed by TCRbeta repertoire sequencing. Ad26.COV2.S was administered intramuscularly at a dose of 5x10^10 or 1x10^11 viral particles, either as one shot or as two shots given 56 days apart.

The intended sense of this specimen's treatment or condition label: over 15 received Ad26.COV2.S at low or high dose, single or two shots; 5 received placebo; per-sample allocation not given. For vaccine and placebo recipients, repertoires were sequenced using samples collected on day 63 after the first injection. Between 29 July and 7 August 2020, Cohort 1b enrolled 20 to 30 adults aged 18-55 years at one site in Boston, USA. As a vaccine, Ad26.COV2.S was a replication-incompetent adenovirus type 26 vector that expressed a prefusion-stabilized SARS-CoV-2 spike protein derived from the original Wuhan strain. Overall results and qualifications from the work: Higher spike-specific TCR breadth was observed in Ad26.COV2.S recipients than in placebo recipients (P = 0.0014). Substantial breadth of spike-specific CD8+ and CD4+ T cell responses was reported after vaccination. According to the authors, total T cell responses may have been underestimated by the TCR breadth and depth analyses. Comparable non-spike TCR breadth was observed between vaccine and placebo recipients, consistent with only spike being contained in the vaccine. The study lacked the statistical power to compare responses across vaccine doses or regimens.

TCRbeta CDR3 regions were sequenced with the immunoSEQ Assay. After extraction, genomic DNA underwent amplification by bias-controlled multiplex PCR, followed by high-throughput sequencing. Concerning the study's data processing: Collapsing and filtering of sequences were performed to quantify the absolute abundance of each unique TCRbeta CDR3 region. T cell fraction was estimated by normalization of TCRbeta template counts to usable DNA, with usable DNA being measured through amplification of reference genes present in all nucleated cells. Repertoire TCRs were annotated as SARS-CoV-2-specific by exact matching of V gene, CDR3 amino acid sequence and J gene to a known reactive TCR set. The reference SARS-CoV-2 TCR set was obtained from MIRA and was filtered for enrichment in COVID-19-positive ImmuneCODE repertoires, whereby public or cross-reactive TCRs were removed. Drawing on the MIRA antigens, annotated TCRs were analysed further at the level of specific ORF or position within ORF. Breadth was defined as annotated unique rearrangements over total unique productive rearrangements; depth was the summed frequency of those rearrangements. Two-sided Wilcoxon rank-sum tests were applied when comparing TCR breadth between groups. As stored in TCRdb, this immuneACCESS dataset retains in-frame rearrangements with V and J assigned. A fraction of the clones does not appear; measured against another copy, unresolved V genes explain less than half of the discrepancy, and the remainder lacks a known reason. That table is the source of V, J and clone size, and D and trimming were worked out from the DNA. For this sample the table gives 380,000 or so clones, of which 88% were detected only once. Of the sample, 5.5% to 7% is held by the ten largest clones.

Taken from cysteine to phenylalanine, the CDR3 has 18 residues. Solely the CDR3 DNA is kept, with 54 bases framed from the first base. Worth noting for this clone: The antigen it binds to is not known. No clone much larger than this one lies a single base away; base qualities are absent.

Source: peripheral blood, taken in a trial of Ad26.COV2.S vaccine versus placebo. The receptor's source is a person aged 18-60 years who received the Ad26.COV2.S COVID-19 vaccine or a placebo. The rearrangement combines TRBV12-1 with TRBJ2-3; whether TRBD1, the table's D call, matches the DNA was not checked. TRBV12-1 is flagged as a pseudogene. The encoded CDR3 is CASSTPIKTGESTDTQYF. The DNA sequence is as follows: TGTGCCAGCAGTACCCCAATTAAGACAGGGGAAAGCACAGATACGCAGTATTTT.